A single sample gave rise to the 24 T cell receptor beta chains below, sequenced in a study of blood T cell repertoires in COVID-19. Only in-frame clones appear in the TCRdb table, and some are missing; sequencing was by immunoSEQ multiplex PCR. The sample lists 200,000 to 250,000 clones, 65% to 90% occurring once. The sequencing input was peripheral blood. The receptor set was obtained from a woman aged 45-65 years with acute or convalescent COVID-19.

The chain is built from TRBV7-3 and TRBJ2-4, with 7 bases identical to TRBD2. Germline CDR1 SGHTA, CDR2 FQGTGA. The CDR3 contains 15 residues. Unmatched junction bases numbered 4, after V lost 2 bases and J lost 3 bases. CDR3 protein: CASSLGSSGKNIQYF. DNA for the CDR3: TGTGCCAGCAGCTTAGGTTCTAGCGGCAAAAACATTCAGTACTTC.

V and J are TRBV19 and TRBJ2-4; TRBD1 matches at 8 bases. Per the germline V gene, CDR1 is LNHDA and CDR2 is SQIVND (reference sequence). V lost 4 bases, J lost 8 bases, and 7 bases stayed unmatched. This CDR3 has 14 residues. The CDR3: CASSTRTGLDIQYF. The CDR3 coding sequence is TGTGCCAGTAGTACGAGGACAGGGTTGGACATTCAGTACTTC.

The chain is built from TRBV24-1 and TRBJ1-4, with 9 nucleotides matching TRBD1. With 4 bases clipped from V and 2 bases from J, the junction kept 16 bases outside the gene matches. Germline lookup yields CDR1 KGHDR and CDR2 SFDVKD. This CDR3 is built from 20 residues. The CDR3, as DNA: TGTGCCACCAGTGACCGGAAACGGGACAGGGTAGCGGCGACTAATGAAAAACTGTTTTTT. It translates to CATSDRKRDRVAATNEKLFF.

This clone occurred a few times. The V gene is TRBV6-2 or TRBV6-3, the J gene TRBJ1-1, with 9 bases that match TRBD1. This CDR3 is 14 amino acids long. V lost 5 bases and J lost 6; bases outside the gene matches: 7. Looked up from germline, CDR1 is MNHEY and CDR2 is SVGEGT. This CDR3 reads CASSTGQGWAEAFF. The CDR3, as DNA: TGTGCCAGCAGTACAGGACAGGGGTGGGCTGAAGCTTTCTTT.

This clone came up a few times. The V call is TRBV28, the J call TRBJ1-2; 7 bases agree with TRBD1. The CDR3 loop spans 12 amino acids. The V gene's germline CDR1 is MDHEN and CDR2 SYDVKM. J gave up 4 bases and V 6 bases, and 2 bases lay outside the gene matches. The CDR3 region has the DNA TGTGCCAGCAGGACAGGGTTCTATGGCTACACCTTC. Translated, it gives CASRTGFYGYTF.

This chain joins TRBV30 and TRBJ1-3; unclear D gene. Trimming shortened V by 2 bases and J by 2 bases, and 4 bases separated the two germline ends. The CDR3 is 12 residues long. CDR1 and CDR2 from the germline V gene are GTSNPN and SVGIG (reference sequence). The CDR3, as DNA: TGTGCCTGGAGTTCCACTGGAAACACCATATATTTT. It codes for CAWSSTGNTIYF.

The genes are TRBV29-1 and TRBJ2-7; 10 bases are a match to TRBD1. Germline CDR1 is SQVTM and CDR2 is ANQGSEA. The CDR3 runs to 13 residues. V gave up 4 bases and J gave up 6 bases; unmatched junction bases: 6. CDR3 coding DNA: TGCAGCGTTGCGGGACAGGGGCCCGGCGAGCAGTACTTC. The encoded protein is CSVAGQGPGEQYF.

V is TRBV19 and J is TRBJ1-1; D uncertain. CDR1 is LNHDA and CDR2 is SQIVND in the germline V gene (reference sequence). The CDR3 consists of 14 residues. V was shortened by 4 bases and J by 7 bases, with 16 bases between the two germline ends. CDR3 in DNA: TGTGCCAGTAGTACCCAATCCTGGGCGGGTGAAGCTTTCTTT. It specifies CASSTQSWAGEAFF. Looking up the rest from reference TRBV19 and TRBJ1-1 gives the full variable domain: DGGITQSPKYLFRKEGQNVTLSCEQNLNHDAMYWYRQDPGQGLRLIYYSQIVNDFQKGDIAEGYSVSREKKESFPLTVTSAQKNPTAFYLCASSTQSWAGEAFFGQGTRLTVV.

The gene calls are TRBV30 and TRBJ1-2; D remains ambiguous. The V end was cut by 0 bases, the J end by 8 bases, with 10 bases between. Germline CDR1 and CDR2: GTSNPN and SVGIG (reference sequence). The CDR3 loop spans 12 amino acids. The CDR3 DNA is TGTGCCTGGAGTGTATCCCTCCTGGGCTACACCTTC. Protein product: CAWSVSLLGYTF.

V gene TRBV10-3 combines with J gene TRBJ2-3; 13 bases align to TRBD2. The CDR3 sequence is 14 residues long. V was clipped by 10 bases and J by 2 bases; unmatched bases: 3. Per germline, CDR1 ENHRY and CDR2 SYGVKD. CDR3 sequence: CASGLAGDTDTQYF. In DNA form, the CDR3 reads TGTGCCAGCGGACTAGCGGGAGACACAGATACGCAGTATTTT.

This clone turned up a few times. DNA for the CDR3: TGTGCCGCCGCGGCTAGCCCTTTATACGAGCAGTACTTC. This encodes CAAAASPLYEQYF. The chain has TRBV5-4 and TRBJ2-7; the D gene is possibly TRBD2 (5 bases). Trimming took off 10 bases at V and 4 bases at J, with 18 bases between the two ends. Germline V gives CDR1 SGHNT, CDR2 YYREEE (reference sequence). This CDR3 is built from 13 residues.

The rearrangement joins TRBV29-1 to TRBJ2-1; a possible D gene is TRBD2 (6 bases). V was trimmed by 6 bases and J by 0 bases, leaving 15 bases between them. Germline lookup yields CDR1 SQVTM and CDR2 ANQGSEA. The CDR3 has 15 amino acids. CDR3 nucleotides: TGCAGCGTGGGGACTCTAGGGATCTCCTACAATGAGCAGTTCTTC. Protein product: CSVGTLGISYNEQFF.

The rearrangement uses TRBV6-1 and TRBJ1-5; D perhaps matches TRBD1 (6 bases). V was cut by 3 bases and J by 6 bases, with 12 bases left in between. There are 14 residues in the CDR3. From germline, CDR1 is MNHNS and CDR2 SASEGT. CDR3 coding DNA: TGTGCCAGCAGTGACCGCCACAGGGCTCAGCCCCAGCATTTT. It is translated as CASSDRHRAQPQHF.

The rearrangement uses TRBV19 and TRBJ1-1, with D unresolved. The CDR3 has 13 amino acids. V was shortened by 5 bases and J by 6 bases, with 13 bases between the two germline ends. Germline CDR1 and CDR2: LNHDA and SQIVND (reference sequence). The CDR3 loop is CASSPRSWPEAFF. The CDR3 nucleotides read TGTGCCAGTAGTCCCCGGAGCTGGCCTGAAGCTTTCTTT.

V usage is TRBV7-8 and J usage is TRBJ1-5; possible D gene TRBD1, 5 bases. Per the germline V gene, CDR1 is SGHVS and CDR2 is FQNEAQ. The CDR3 runs to 15 residues. The V and J ends lost 5 bases and 7 bases respectively, with 18 bases between them. CDR3 amino acids: CASSQRARDDQPQHF. CDR3 nucleotide sequence: TGTGCCAGCAGCCAGCGGGCCAGGGACGACCAGCCCCAGCATTTT.

The chain is built from TRBV28 and TRBJ1-6, with TRBD1 matching 8 bases. Germline V gives CDR1 MDHEN, CDR2 SYDVKM. This CDR3 is built from 14 residues. The V gene end was trimmed by 7 bases and the J gene end by 6 bases; junction bases not matched to a gene: 5. The CDR3 loop is CASTEQGVNSPLHF. The DNA of the CDR3 is TGTGCCAGCACGGAACAGGGGGTTAATTCACCCCTCCACTTT.

V and J are TRBV6-6 and TRBJ1-3; TRBD1 agrees at 7 bases. V was pared by 7 bases and J by 4 bases, with 10 bases of the junction left unmatched. Germline V gene data show CDR1 as MNHNY and CDR2 as SVGAGI (reference sequence). There are 15 residues in the CDR3. CDR3 sequence: CASKNRGSGGNTIYF. As DNA, the CDR3 is TGTGCCAGCAAAAACAGGGGTAGCGGCGGAAACACCATATATTTT.

This chain joins TRBV11-1 and TRBJ2-2; D is undetermined. This CDR3 comprises 14 residues. Germline CDR1 SGHAT, CDR2 FQDESV (reference sequence). The ends were cut back, 5 bases at V and 4 bases at J, with 11 bases in the middle. The CDR3 spells CASSPLPVTGELFF. In DNA form, the CDR3 reads TGTGCCAGCAGCCCTCTTCCCGTCACCGGGGAGCTGTTTTTT.

This sequence joins TRBV9 and TRBJ1-4; D remains unclear. With 3 bases removed from V and 7 bases from J, the gap between germline ends came to 13 bases. The CDR3 runs 14 residues. CDR1 is SGDLS, CDR2 YYNGEE, per germline. The CDR3 DNA reads TGTGCCAGCAGCGAGGGAGAGAGGGCTGAAAAACTGTTTTTT. Translating it yields CASSEGERAEKLFF.

This chain connects TRBV7-6 to TRBJ2-2, with TRBD1 as a possible D gene (6 bases). Trimming took 5 bases from V and 3 from J, leaving 7 bases between them. The CDR3 is made up of 13 amino acids. CDR1 and CDR2 from the germline V gene are SGHVS and FNYEAQ. This CDR3 reads CASSRQDTGELFF. DNA for the CDR3: TGTGCCAGCAGCCGACAGGACACCGGGGAGCTGTTTTTT.

V gene TRBV6-2 or TRBV6-3 combines with J gene TRBJ1-6, with D possibly being TRBD1 (6 bases). V was shortened by 2 bases and J by 5 bases, with 7 bases between the two germline ends. CDR1 and CDR2 (germline): MNHEY, SVGEGT. The CDR3 length is 14 residues. DNA of the CDR3: TGTGCCAGCAGTTACGGGGACAATAATTCACCCCTCCACTTT. This sequence encodes CASSYGDNNSPLHF.

The CDR3 loop is CASMAPGANVLTF. The CDR3 DNA is TGTGCCAGTATGGCCCCTGGGGCCAACGTCCTGACTTTC. This chain uses TRBV19 with TRBJ2-6, with D unclear. In germline, CDR1 is LNHDA, CDR2 SQIVND (reference sequence). The CDR3 sequence is 13 residues long. The germline V and J ends were trimmed by 7 bases and 2 bases, with 6 bases remaining between them.

The CDR3 bases are TGTGCCACCAGCAGAGATGAGCGGAGAACTGTAGGGACTAACGGGTGGAAACTGTTTTTT. Translation gives CATSRDERRTVGTNGWKLFF. This chain connects TRBV15 to TRBJ1-4, with a tentative D call TRBD1 (5 bases). The CDR3 covers 20 residues. V was clipped by 0 bases and J by 11 bases, with 31 bases between them. CDR1 LNHNV and CDR2 YYDKDF come from the germline V gene (reference sequence).

J is TRBJ1-5 and V is TRBV10-3, with no clear D. The CDR3 is 15 amino acids. V dropped 0 bases and J dropped 1 base, with 7 bases sitting between them. Germline V gene data show CDR1 as ENHRY and CDR2 as SYGVKD. The DNA of the CDR3 is TGTGCCATCAGTGAGTCGCCGGGGAGCAATCAGCCCCAGCATTTT. Its protein product is CAISESPGSNQPQHF.